A selection of T cell receptor beta chains follows, all from one sample in a study of blood T cell repertoires in COVID-19. Libraries were prepared by immunoSEQ multiplex PCR; TCRdb keeps only in-frame clonotypes and omits some of them. Among 70,000 to 95,000 clones listed, about 85% were seen once. Input material: peripheral blood. These receptors were collected from a woman in her 70s with active or convalescent COVID-19. The CDR3 runs from the conserved cysteine through the conserved F or W. The D gene is left open where the match is weak. Part of the rows lack a size; the others show once, few, many or a class for expanded clones.

abundance | j_gene | v_gene | d_gene | CDR3nt | CDR3aa
- | TRBJ1-3 | TRBV5-1 | - | TGCGCCAGCAGCTTGGCCGGACAGACCGGAAACACCATATATTTT | CASSLAGQTGNTIYF
- | TRBJ1-1 | TRBV27 | TRBD1 | TGTGCCAGCAGTCCCAGAGGACAGGGGCTGAACACTGAAGCTTTCTTT | CASSPRGQGLNTEAFF
once | TRBJ1-6 | TRBV7-2 | TRBD1 | TGTGCCAGCAGCTTGTCGGGACAGTACTCACCCCTCCACTTT | CASSLSGQYSPLHF
- | TRBJ1-1 | TRBV7-2 | - | TGTGCCAGCAGCTTACAGGGGTTGAACACTGAAGCTTTCTTT | CASSLQGLNTEAFF
- | TRBJ1-5 | TRBV20-1 | TRBD1 | TGCAGTGCTAGTAACACAGGGGTCGATCAGCCCCAGCATTTT | CSASNTGVDQPQHF
- | TRBJ1-2 | TRBV27 | - | TGTGCCAGCAGTCCCAGGGGATCTGTAGGCTACACCTTC | CASSPRGSVGYTF
- | TRBJ1-1 | TRBV7-2 | TRBD1 | TGTGCCAGCAGCACGCGCCCCACTGACAGGGGCAAGATGAACACTGAAGCTTTCTTT | CASSTRPTDRGKMNTEAFF
- | TRBJ1-6 | TRBV5-5 | TRBD1 | TGTGCCAGCAGCTTGCAAGAGGGGGCTCGTTCACCCCTCCACTTT | CASSLQEGARSPLHF
- | TRBJ2-5 | TRBV3-1/TRBV3-2 | - | TGTGCCAGCAGCCAAGCGCCGATACCTGGGCAGCAAGAGACCCAGTACTTC | CASSQAPIPGQQETQYF
- | TRBJ1-2 | TRBV6-2/TRBV6-3 | TRBD1 | TGTGCCAGCAGTTTCTTCGGGACAGCTAACTATGGCTACACCTTC | CASSFFGTANYGYTF
- | TRBJ2-3 | TRBV7-9 | TRBD2 | TGTGCCAGCAGCTTAGCAAGCGGGAGCGAATGGACAGATACGCAGTATTTT | CASSLASGSEWTDTQYF
- | TRBJ2-1 | TRBV6-4 | TRBD1 | TGTGCCAGCGGGACAGGGGGCAATGAGCAGTTCTTC | CASGTGGNEQFF
- | TRBJ2-7 | TRBV12-5 | TRBD2 | TGTGCTAGTGGTTTGGCCCCAGGGACTACCTGGGAGCAGTACTTC | CASGLAPGTTWEQYF
- | TRBJ1-4 | TRBV18 | TRBD1 | TGTGCCAGCTCGAAAACCGGGACAGAAGGATTCAAACTGTTTTTT | CASSKTGTEGFKLFF
- | TRBJ2-6 | TRBV2 | TRBD1 | TGTGCCAGCAGCAGAGAGGGACAGGGAACTGGGGCCAACGTCCTGACTTTC | CASSREGQGTGANVLTF
- | TRBJ2-7 | TRBV6-5 | TRBD2 | TGTGCCAGCAGGTCGGGGGGGCGGTACGAGCAGTACTTC | CASRSGGRYEQYF
- | TRBJ1-5 | TRBV7-2 | - | TGTGCCAGCAGCGCGGGGCGGGGGCTGAATCAGCCCCAGCATTTT | CASSAGRGLNQPQHF
- | TRBJ2-7 | TRBV5-6 | TRBD2 | TGTGCCAGCAGCTTGGCGGGGGGGTATTCCTACGAGCAGTACTTC | CASSLAGGYSYEQYF
- | TRBJ2-4 | TRBV7-2 | TRBD1 | TGTGCCAGCAGCTTAGTACAGGGGGGCAAAAACATTCAGTACTTC | CASSLVQGGKNIQYF
- | TRBJ1-1 | TRBV4-3 | - | TGCGCCAGCAGCCAAGACGGGACACAGAACACTGAAGCTTTCTTT | CASSQDGTQNTEAFF
- | TRBJ1-1 | TRBV4-2 | - | TGTGCCAGCAGCGAAGGGCAGGGAACCCTGAACACTGAAGCTTTCTTT | CASSEGQGTLNTEAFF
- | TRBJ1-2 | TRBV5-6 | - | TGTGCCAGCAGCTTGGGGGCGACAGAAGGGTATGGCTACACCTTC | CASSLGATEGYGYTF
- | TRBJ1-2 | TRBV18 | TRBD1 | TGTGCCAGCTCGTCAGGACAGGGACGGGAAGGCTACACCTTC | CASSSGQGREGYTF
- | TRBJ2-1 | TRBV2 | - | TGTGCCAGCAGTGAGGGCAGCTACAATGAGCAGTTCTTC | CASSEGSYNEQFF
- | TRBJ2-3 | TRBV9 | - | TGTGCCAGCAGCGTAGGCGCATTGGGGCGATGGGGCACAGATACGCAGTATTTT | CASSVGALGRWGTDTQYF
- | TRBJ1-2 | TRBV4-3 | TRBD1 | TGCGCCAGCAGCCAAGGACAGGGCGCGGGGGGCTACACCTTC | CASSQGQGAGGYTF
- | TRBJ1-4 | TRBV6-5 | - | TGTGCCAGCAGGGTTACAGGATCAACTAATGAAAAACTGTTTTTT | CASRVTGSTNEKLFF
- | TRBJ2-7 | TRBV9 | TRBD1 | TGTGCCAGCAGCGTAGGATGGTTTGAGGGGACAGACCGATACGAGCAGTACTTC | CASSVGWFEGTDRYEQYF
- | TRBJ2-1 | TRBV2 | TRBD1 | TGTGCCAGCATCCGGGACAGGGGCCTTATGGATGAGCAGTTCTTC | CASIRDRGLMDEQFF
- | TRBJ1-5 | TRBV6-1 | - | TGTGCCAGCAGTGGTTCCCTCGGCGGGGGCAGGATTCTAAGCAATCAGCCCCAGCATTTT | CASSGSLGGGRILSNQPQHF
- | TRBJ2-3 | TRBV7-2 | - | TGTGCCAGCAGCTTAGAGCAGGGGTCTAGCACAGATACGCAGTATTTT | CASSLEQGSSTDTQYF
- | TRBJ1-4 | TRBV11-2 | TRBD1 | TGTGCCAGCAGCGGGACAGGGAGTCCTAATGAAAAACTGTTTTTT | CASSGTGSPNEKLFF
- | TRBJ2-3 | TRBV18 | - | TGTGCCAGCTCACCACCGGGGCAGGGCAGGAATACGCAGTATTTT | CASSPPGQGRNTQYF
- | TRBJ1-1 | TRBV2 | TRBD1 | TGTGCCAGCAGTGACCAGGGGGCGTCTGAAGCTTTCTTT | CASSDQGASEAFF
- | TRBJ2-7 | TRBV3-1/TRBV3-2 | - | TGTGCCAGCAGCTTAAGGGAGAAAACGGACTACGAGCAGTACTTC | CASSLREKTDYEQYF
- | TRBJ1-1 | TRBV3-1/TRBV3-2 | - | TGTGCCAGCAGCCCGACGTGGTCCCTAGACACTGAAGCTTTCTTT | CASSPTWSLDTEAFF
- | TRBJ2-3 | TRBV2 | - | TGTGCCAGCAGTTCCACCAGGGGTCCTAGCACAGATACGCAGTATTTT | CASSSTRGPSTDTQYF
- | TRBJ2-5 | TRBV15 | TRBD1 | TGTGCCACCAGCAGAGATGGGTCCAGGGGGCGCTCGGAGACCCAGTACTTC | CATSRDGSRGRSETQYF
- | TRBJ2-5 | TRBV6-5 | TRBD1 | TGTGCCAGCAGTTACTCGTTCCGGACAGGTCAAGAGACCCAGTACTTC | CASSYSFRTGQETQYF
- | TRBJ1-5 | TRBV28 | - | TGTGCCAGCAGTGCCGACGGGGTCGGGAAGCCCCAGCATTTT | CASSADGVGKPQHF